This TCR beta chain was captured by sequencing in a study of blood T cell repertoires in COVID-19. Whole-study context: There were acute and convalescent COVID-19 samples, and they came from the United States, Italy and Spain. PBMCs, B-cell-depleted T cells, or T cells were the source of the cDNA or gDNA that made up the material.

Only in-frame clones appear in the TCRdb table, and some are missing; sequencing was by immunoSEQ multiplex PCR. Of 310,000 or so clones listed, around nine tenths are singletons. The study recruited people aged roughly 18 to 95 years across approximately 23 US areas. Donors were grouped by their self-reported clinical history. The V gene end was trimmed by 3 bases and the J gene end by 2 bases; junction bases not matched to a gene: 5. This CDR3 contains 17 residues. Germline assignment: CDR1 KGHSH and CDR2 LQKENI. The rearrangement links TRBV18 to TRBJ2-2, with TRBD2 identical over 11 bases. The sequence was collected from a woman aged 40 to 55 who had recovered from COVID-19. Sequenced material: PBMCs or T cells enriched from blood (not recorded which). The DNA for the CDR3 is TGTGCCAGCTCACCTTTGGGACTAGCGGTAAACACCGGGGAGCTGTTTTTT. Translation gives CASSPLGLAVNTGELFF.